This T cell receptor (beta chain) was documented in a study of PD-L1 blockade in urothelial cancer. The time point denotes: peripheral blood 6 weeks after treatment start. This clone has a single count. Germline V lookup: CDR1 SQVTM, CDR2 ANQGSEA. V was cut by 7 bases and J by 3 bases, with 12 bases left in between. The CDR3 sequence is 12 residues long. Measured with immunoSEQ multiplex PCR; TCRdb has only the in-frame clones, and not every one. The table has some 41,000 clones, about 85% seen once; the top ten hold 2.6%. The gene calls are TRBV29-1 and TRBJ1-2; D is uncertain. The TCR was taken from a man between 65 and 85 years old with urothelial cancer. The material was PBMCs, obtained around atezolizumab (anti-PD-L1) treatment. Here the CDR3 reads CSAEGGYYGYTF. The CDR3 region has the DNA TGCAGCGCCGAGGGAGGGTACTATGGCTACACCTTC.